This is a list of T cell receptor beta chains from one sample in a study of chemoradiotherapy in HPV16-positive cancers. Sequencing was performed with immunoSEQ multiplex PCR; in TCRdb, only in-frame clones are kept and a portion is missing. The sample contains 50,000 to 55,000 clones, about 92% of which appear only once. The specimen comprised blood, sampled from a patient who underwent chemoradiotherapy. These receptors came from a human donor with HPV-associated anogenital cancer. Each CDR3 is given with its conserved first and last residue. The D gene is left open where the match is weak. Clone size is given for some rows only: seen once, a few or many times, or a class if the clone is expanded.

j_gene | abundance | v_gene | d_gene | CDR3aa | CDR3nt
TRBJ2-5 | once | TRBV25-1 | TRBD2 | CASSPLSLAGGVETQYF | TGTGCCAGCAGCCCCTTATCCCTAGCGGGAGGTGTGGAGACCCAGTACTTC
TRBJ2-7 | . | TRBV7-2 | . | CASSPSGLSYEQYF | TGTGCCAGCAGCCCCTCGGGACTCTCCTACGAGCAGTACTTC
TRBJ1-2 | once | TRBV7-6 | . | CASSYTPNYGYTF | TGTGCCAGCAGCTACACTCCTAACTATGGCTACACCTTC
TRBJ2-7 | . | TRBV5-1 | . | CASSLQGFEQYF | TGCGCCAGCAGCCTGCAGGGTTTCGAGCAGTACTTC
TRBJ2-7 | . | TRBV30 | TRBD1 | CAWNGGQGASYEQYF | TGTGCCTGGAATGGGGGACAGGGGGCCTCCTACGAGCAGTACTTC
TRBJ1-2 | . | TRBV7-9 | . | CASSLSYGYTF | TGTGCCAGCAGCCTCTCATATGGCTACACCTTC
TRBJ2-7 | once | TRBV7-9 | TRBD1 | CASSLGQGGSEQYF | TGTGCCAGCAGCTTAGGACAGGGGGGATCCGAGCAGTACTTC
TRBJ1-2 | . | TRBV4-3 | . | CASSRGTVDYGYTF | TGCGCCAGCAGCCGTGGGACGGTAGACTATGGCTACACCTTC
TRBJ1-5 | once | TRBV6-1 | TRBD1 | CASSEGDRNQPQHF | TGTGCCAGCAGTGAGGGGGACAGAAATCAGCCCCAGCATTTT
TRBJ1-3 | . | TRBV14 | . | CASSPLGPGNTIYF | TGTGCCAGCAGCCCCCTGGGGCCTGGAAACACCATATATTTT
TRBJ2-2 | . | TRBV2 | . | CASEGISVAFSTGELFF | TGTGCCAGCGAGGGGATATCTGTCGCGTTTTCCACCGGGGAGCTGTTTTTT
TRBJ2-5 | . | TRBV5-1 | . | CASSSTGILQETQYF | TGCGCCAGCAGCTCTACCGGGATACTCCAGGAGACCCAGTACTTC
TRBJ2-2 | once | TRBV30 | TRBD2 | CAWRMGGRRTGELFF | TGTGCCTGGAGGATGGGCGGGAGGCGGACCGGGGAGCTGTTTTTT
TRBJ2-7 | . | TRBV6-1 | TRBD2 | CASALAGVLYEQYF | TGTGCCAGCGCACTAGCGGGAGTCCTCTACGAGCAGTACTTC
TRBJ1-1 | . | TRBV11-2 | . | CASSFVGSGTEAFF | TGTGCCAGCAGCTTCGTGGGATCGGGTACTGAAGCTTTCTTT
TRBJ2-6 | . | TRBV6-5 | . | CASTDRLAGANVLTF | TGTGCCAGCACCGACCGGTTGGCTGGGGCCAACGTCCTGACTTTC
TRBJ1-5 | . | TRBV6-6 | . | CASRAGNQPQHF | TGTGCCAGCAGAGCAGGAAATCAGCCCCAGCATTTT
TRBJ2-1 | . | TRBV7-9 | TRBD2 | CASSISSGRSNEQFF | TGTGCCAGCAGCATATCTAGCGGGAGAAGCAATGAGCAGTTCTTC
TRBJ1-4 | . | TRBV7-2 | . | CASSLALGRGSEKLFF | TGTGCCAGCAGCTTAGCTCTAGGCAGGGGTAGTGAAAAACTGTTTTTT
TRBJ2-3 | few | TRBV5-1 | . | CASSLDRSTDTQYF | TGCGCCAGCAGCTTGGACAGGAGCACAGATACGCAGTATTTT
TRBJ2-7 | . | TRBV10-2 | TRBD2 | CASSDRTSSYEQYF | TGCGCCAGCAGTGATAGGACTAGCTCCTACGAGCAGTACTTC
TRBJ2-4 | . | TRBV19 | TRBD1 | CASSINPGGKNIQYF | TGTGCCAGTAGTATCAATCCAGGGGGCAAAAACATTCAGTACTTC
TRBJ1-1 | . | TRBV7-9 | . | CASSLADANTEAFF | TGTGCCAGCAGCTTAGCCGATGCGAACACTGAAGCTTTCTTT
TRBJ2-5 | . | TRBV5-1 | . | CASTPGGGPQETQYF | TGCGCCAGCACCCCAGGAGGGGGGCCCCAAGAGACCCAGTACTTC
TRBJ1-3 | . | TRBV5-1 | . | CASSLDGFSGNTIYF | TGCGCCAGCAGCTTGGATGGGTTTTCTGGAAACACCATATATTTT
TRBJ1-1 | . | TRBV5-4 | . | CASSSDMNTEAFF | TGTGCCAGCAGCTCAGATATGAACACTGAAGCTTTCTTT
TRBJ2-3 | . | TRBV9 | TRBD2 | CASSPRGGQSTDTQYF | TGTGCCAGCAGCCCCCGGGGAGGGCAGAGCACAGATACGCAGTATTTT
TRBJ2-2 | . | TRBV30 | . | CAWTRGAGRTGELFF | TGTGCCTGGACCCGAGGGGCAGGGAGGACCGGGGAGCTGTTTTTT
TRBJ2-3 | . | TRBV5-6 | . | CASSPDGGPTDTQYF | TGTGCCAGCAGCCCAGACGGGGGGCCCACAGATACGCAGTATTTT
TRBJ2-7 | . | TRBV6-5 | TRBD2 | CASSRRLAGAHEQYF | TGTGCCAGCAGCAGACGACTAGCGGGGGCCCACGAGCAGTACTTC
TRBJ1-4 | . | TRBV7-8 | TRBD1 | CASSPTGGVGKLFF | TGTGCCAGCAGCCCGACAGGGGGGGTAGGAAAACTGTTTTTT